A selection of T cell receptor beta chains follows, all from one sample in a study of blood T cell repertoires in COVID-19. Assay: immunoSEQ multiplex PCR; the TCRdb copy retains only in-frame clones and omits some. Of roughly 200,000 clones in the sample, 70% to 85% are singletons; the top ten hold under 6.5%. The sample was PBMCs or T cells enriched from blood (not recorded which). The receptors here all came from a woman aged 55-70 years with acute COVID-19. The conserved cysteine and the conserved F or W are not part of the CDR3 here. Each record gives: CDR3 protein, CDR3 length, V gene.

ASSFRGRETQY | 11 | TRBV28
ASSALQPANTGELF | 14 | TRBV9
SVESVQENYGYT | 12 | TRBV29-1
ASSLAHGGLSYNSPLH | 16 | TRBV7-9
ATSTGATNEKLF | 12 | TRBV15
ASSPLQGPNTGELF | 14 | TRBV14
AWRGPFGADGYT | 12 | TRBV30
ASSSRLLQETQY | 12 | TRBV7-2
ASSPSGGAVTDTQY | 14 | TRBV14
ASSQGRARANTGELF | 15 | TRBV3-1/TRBV3-2
ASSQNRFFEQY | 11 | TRBV4-3
ASSVRLAKETQY | 12 | TRBV5-4
ASSRTDSSQRH | 11 | TRBV14
ASSVAGGHGELF | 12 | TRBV9
ASTPMGQGNNEQF | 13 | TRBV11-2
AWSAGQGLGEKLF | 13 | TRBV30
ASSRDQGGETQY | 12 | TRBV4-3
ASRSGTKGAF | 10 | TRBV6-5
AISVGTGGKRNEQF | 14 | TRBV10-3
ASSQDRDAVAF | 11 | TRBV2
ASSQDLPDRTQY | 12 | TRBV14
ATSDSTTGGTEAF | 13 | TRBV24-1
ASSYSAAPSYEQY | 13 | TRBV6-5
ASSLGKPGGYT | 11 | TRBV7-9
ASINGAFNVLT | 11 | TRBV28
ASRLDRFNSPLH | 12 | TRBV19
ASSVLGREDTQY | 12 | TRBV25-1
ASGPGLNTEAF | 11 | TRBV12-5
ASSFPEGVNNSPLH | 14 | TRBV7-9
ASSFGGGEETQY | 12 | TRBV7-2
ASSVSHEQF | 9 | TRBV9
ASSLNRGDTEAF | 12 | TRBV5-1
ASRTGTETQY | 10 | TRBV28
ASSPRGEKLF | 10 | TRBV7-9
ASSQDSYNEQF | 11 | TRBV9
ASISNTEAF | 9 | TRBV19
ASKRPDRAMNTEAF | 14 | TRBV28
ASSFQGFGEKLF | 12 | TRBV5-1
ASSLPRQGRTNTEAF | 15 | TRBV7-2
ASSPQGSTDTQY | 12 | TRBV27
AIGDLYEQY | 9 | TRBV10-3